Described below is a single T cell receptor (beta chain) sequence and its context. Its matching antigen is unknown. The record originates from a study of chemoradiotherapy in HPV16-positive cancers. V lost 0 bases and J lost 9, with 13 bases in between. This CDR3 is 14 amino acids long. Germline lookup yields CDR1 SGHDN and CDR2 FVKESK. Clones were read by immunoSEQ multiplex PCR, and TCRdb kept only the in-frame ones, dropping some. Of 40,000 or so clones listed, approximately 73% were seen once; the top ten hold about 5%. Overall study results and limits: For HPV16-positive patients, expanding HPV-responsive T cells associated with longer recurrence-free survival. Only a couple of HPV16-positive patients supplied the functional HPV-specificity definition.

The chain couples TRBV14 to TRBJ2-3, with D possibly TRBD1 on 5 matching bases. The TCR originated in a human donor with HPV-associated anogenital cancer. Sequenced here: blood, sampled from a patient who underwent chemoradiotherapy. The CDR3: CASSQEGRQSTQYF. The CDR3 DNA sequence: TGTGCCAGCAGCCAAGAGGGTCGACAGAGCACGCAGTATTTT.